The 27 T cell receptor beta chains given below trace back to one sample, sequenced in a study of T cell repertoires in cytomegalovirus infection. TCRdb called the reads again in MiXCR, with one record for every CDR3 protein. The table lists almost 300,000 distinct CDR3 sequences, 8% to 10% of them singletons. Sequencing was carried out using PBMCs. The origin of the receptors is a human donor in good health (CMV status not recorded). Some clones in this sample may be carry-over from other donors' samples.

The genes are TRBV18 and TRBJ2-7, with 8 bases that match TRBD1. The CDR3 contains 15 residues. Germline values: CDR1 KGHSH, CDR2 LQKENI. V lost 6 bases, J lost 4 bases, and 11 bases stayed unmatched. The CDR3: CASSPEDRAVYEQYF. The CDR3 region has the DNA TGTGCCAGCTCGCCCGAGGACAGGGCGGTTTACGAGCAGTACTTC.

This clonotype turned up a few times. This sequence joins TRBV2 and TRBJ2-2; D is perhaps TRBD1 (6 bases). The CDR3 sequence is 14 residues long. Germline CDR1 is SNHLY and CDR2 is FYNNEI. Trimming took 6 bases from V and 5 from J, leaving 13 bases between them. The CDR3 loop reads CASRPGHGTGELFF. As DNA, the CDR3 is TGTGCCAGCAGACCGGGACACGGGACCGGGGAGCTGTTTTTT.

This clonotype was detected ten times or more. This CDR3 reads CASSSDISTDTQYF. CDR3 coding DNA: TGTGCCAGCAGTTCAGACATTAGCACAGATACGCAGTATTTT. The genes are TRBV6-5 and TRBJ2-3, with no clear D. V gave up 4 bases and J gave up 0 bases, with 8 bases separating them. Germline assignment: CDR1 MNHEY and CDR2 SVGAGI. CDR3 size: 14 residues.

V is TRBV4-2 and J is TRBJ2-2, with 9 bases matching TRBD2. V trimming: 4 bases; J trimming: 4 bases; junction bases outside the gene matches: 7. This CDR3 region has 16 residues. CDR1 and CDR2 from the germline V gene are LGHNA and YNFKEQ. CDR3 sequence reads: CASSPRDSGGTGELFF. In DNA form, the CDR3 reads TGTGCCAGCAGCCCGAGGGATAGCGGGGGCACCGGGGAGCTGTTTTTT.

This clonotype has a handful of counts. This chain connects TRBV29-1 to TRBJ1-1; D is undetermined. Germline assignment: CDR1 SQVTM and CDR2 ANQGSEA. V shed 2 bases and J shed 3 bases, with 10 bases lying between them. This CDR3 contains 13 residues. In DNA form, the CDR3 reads TGCAGCGTTGAAAAGCAGCTAGACACTGAAGCTTTCTTT. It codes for CSVEKQLDTEAFF.

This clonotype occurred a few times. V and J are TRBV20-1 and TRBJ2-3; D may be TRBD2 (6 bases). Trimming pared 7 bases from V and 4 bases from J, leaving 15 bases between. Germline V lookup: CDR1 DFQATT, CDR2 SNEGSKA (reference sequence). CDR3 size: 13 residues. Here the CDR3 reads CSVGRRGPDTQYF. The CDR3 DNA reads TGCAGTGTCGGACGGAGGGGACCAGATACGCAGTATTTT.

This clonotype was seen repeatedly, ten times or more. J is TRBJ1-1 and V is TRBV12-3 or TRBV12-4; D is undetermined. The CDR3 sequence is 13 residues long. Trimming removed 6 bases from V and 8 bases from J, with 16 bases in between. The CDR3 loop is CASRPVVVTEAFF. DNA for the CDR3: TGTGCCAGCAGACCCGTCGTAGTGACCGAAGCTTTCTTT.

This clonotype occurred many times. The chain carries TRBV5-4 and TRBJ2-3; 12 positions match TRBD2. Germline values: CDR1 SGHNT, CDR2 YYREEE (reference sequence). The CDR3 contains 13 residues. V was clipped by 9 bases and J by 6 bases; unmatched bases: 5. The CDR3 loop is CATRLAGADTQYF. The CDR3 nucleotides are TGTGCCACTAGACTAGCGGGGGCTGATACGCAGTATTTT.

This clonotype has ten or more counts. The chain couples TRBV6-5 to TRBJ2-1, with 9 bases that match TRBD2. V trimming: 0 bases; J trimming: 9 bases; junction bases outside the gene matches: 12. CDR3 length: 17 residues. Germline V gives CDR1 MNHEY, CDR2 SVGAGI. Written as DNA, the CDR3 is TGTGCCAGCAGTTACTCGACCCCGGGGCGGGGGGGCCCTGAGCAGTTCTTC. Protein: CASSYSTPGRGGPEQFF.

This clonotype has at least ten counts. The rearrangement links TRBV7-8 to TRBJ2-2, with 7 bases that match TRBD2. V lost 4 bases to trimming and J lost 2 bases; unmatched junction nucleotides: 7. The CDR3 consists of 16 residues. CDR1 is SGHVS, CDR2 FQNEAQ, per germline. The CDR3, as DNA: TGTGCCAGCAGCTGGGGGGGGACGGTTAACACCGGGGAGCTGTTTTTT. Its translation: CASSWGGTVNTGELFF.

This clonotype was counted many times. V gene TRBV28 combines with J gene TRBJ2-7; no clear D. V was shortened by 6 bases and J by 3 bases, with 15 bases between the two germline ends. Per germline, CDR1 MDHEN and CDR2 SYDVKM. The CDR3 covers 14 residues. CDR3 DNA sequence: TGTGCCAGCAGGAGAGACGGGCCGTACTACGAGCAGTACGTC. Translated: CASRRDGPYYEQYV.

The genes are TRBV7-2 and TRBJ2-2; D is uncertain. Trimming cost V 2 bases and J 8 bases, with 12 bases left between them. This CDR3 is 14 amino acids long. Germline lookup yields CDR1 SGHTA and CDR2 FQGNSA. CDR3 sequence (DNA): TGTGCCAGCAGCTTAATAACCGAGTCGGGGGAGCTGTTTTTT. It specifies CASSLITESGELFF.

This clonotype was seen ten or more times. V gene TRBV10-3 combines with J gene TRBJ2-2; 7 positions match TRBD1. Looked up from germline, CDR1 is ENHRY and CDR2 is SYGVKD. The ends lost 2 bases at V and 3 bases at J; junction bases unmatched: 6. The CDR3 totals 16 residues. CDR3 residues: CAISEKSTGDTGELFF. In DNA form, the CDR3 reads TGTGCCATCAGTGAGAAGTCAACAGGGGACACCGGGGAGCTGTTTTTT.

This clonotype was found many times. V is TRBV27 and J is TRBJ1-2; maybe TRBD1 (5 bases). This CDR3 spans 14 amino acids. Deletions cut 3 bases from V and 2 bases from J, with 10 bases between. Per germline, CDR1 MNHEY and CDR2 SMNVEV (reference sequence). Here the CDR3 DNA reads TGTGCCAGCAGTTTCGCCCCAGGGAACTATGGCTACACCTTC. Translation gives CASSFAPGNYGYTF.

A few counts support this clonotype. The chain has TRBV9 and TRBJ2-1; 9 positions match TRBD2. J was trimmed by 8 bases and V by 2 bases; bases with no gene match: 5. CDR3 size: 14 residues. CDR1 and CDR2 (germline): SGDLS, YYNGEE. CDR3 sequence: CASSVSGGRDEQFF. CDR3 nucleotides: TGTGCCAGCAGCGTTAGCGGGGGCCGAGATGAGCAGTTCTTC.

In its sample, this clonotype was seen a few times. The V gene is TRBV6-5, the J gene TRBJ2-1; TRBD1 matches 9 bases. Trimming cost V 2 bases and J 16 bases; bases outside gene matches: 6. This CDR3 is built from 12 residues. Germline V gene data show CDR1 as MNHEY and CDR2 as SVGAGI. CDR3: CASSYPDRGLFF. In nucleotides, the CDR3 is TGTGCCAGCAGTTACCCGGACAGGGGTTTATTCTTC.

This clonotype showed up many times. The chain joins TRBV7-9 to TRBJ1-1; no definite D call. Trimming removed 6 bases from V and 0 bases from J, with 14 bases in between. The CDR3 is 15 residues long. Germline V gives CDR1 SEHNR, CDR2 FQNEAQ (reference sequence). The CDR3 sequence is CASSSRELMNTEAFF. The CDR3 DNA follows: TGTGCCAGCAGTAGCCGGGAGCTAATGAACACTGAAGCTTTCTTT. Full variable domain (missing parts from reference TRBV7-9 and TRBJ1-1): DTGVSQNPRHKITKRGQNVTFRCDPISEHNRLYWYRQTLGQGPEFLTYFQNEAQLEKSRLLSDRFSAERPKGSFSTLEIQRTEQGDSAMYLCASSSRELMNTEAFFGQGTRLTVV.

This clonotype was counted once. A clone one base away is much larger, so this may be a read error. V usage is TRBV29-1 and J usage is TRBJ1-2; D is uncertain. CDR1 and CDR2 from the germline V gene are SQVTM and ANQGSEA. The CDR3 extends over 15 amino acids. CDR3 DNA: TGCAGCGTGGAGTTATCTCGGACGCACGGCTATGGCCACACCTTC. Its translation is CSVELSRTHGYGHTF.

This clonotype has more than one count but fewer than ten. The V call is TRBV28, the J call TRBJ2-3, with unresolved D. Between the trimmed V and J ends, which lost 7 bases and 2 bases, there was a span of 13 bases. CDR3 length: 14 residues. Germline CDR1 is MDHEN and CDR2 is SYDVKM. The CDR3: CASISLPNTDTQYF. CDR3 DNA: TGTGCCAGCATCTCACTACCGAACACAGATACGCAGTATTTT.

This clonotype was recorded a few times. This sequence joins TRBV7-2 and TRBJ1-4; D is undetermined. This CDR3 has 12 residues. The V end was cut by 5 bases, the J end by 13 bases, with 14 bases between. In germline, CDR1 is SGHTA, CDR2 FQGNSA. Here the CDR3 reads CASSPSYRVLFF. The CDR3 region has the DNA TGTGCCAGCAGCCCGTCCTACAGAGTACTGTTTTTT.

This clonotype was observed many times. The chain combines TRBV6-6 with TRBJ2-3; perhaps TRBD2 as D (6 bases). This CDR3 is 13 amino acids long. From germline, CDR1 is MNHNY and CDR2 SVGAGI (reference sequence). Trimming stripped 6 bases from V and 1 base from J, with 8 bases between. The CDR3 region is CASRERGTDTQYF. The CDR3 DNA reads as TGTGCCAGCAGAGAGCGGGGCACAGATACGCAGTATTTT.

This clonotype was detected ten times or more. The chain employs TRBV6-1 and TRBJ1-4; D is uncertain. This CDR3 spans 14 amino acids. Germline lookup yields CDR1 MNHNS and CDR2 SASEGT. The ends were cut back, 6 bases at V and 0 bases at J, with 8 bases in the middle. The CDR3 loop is CASSKPATNEKLFF. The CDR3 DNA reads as TGTGCCAGCAGCAAACCTGCAACTAATGAAAAACTGTTTTTT.

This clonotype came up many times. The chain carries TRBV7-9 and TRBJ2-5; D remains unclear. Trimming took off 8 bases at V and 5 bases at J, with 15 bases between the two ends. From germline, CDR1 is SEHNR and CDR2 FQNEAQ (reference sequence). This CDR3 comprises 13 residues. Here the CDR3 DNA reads TGTGCCAGCTCCAAGATAACGACGGAGACCCAGTACTTC. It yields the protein CASSKITTETQYF.

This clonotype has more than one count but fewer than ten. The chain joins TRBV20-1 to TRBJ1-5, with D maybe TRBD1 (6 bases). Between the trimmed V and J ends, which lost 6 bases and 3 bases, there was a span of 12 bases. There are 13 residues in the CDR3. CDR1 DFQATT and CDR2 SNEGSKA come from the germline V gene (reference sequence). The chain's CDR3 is CSALGGANQPQHF. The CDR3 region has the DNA TGCAGTGCACTGGGGGGGGCCAATCAGCCCCAGCATTTT.

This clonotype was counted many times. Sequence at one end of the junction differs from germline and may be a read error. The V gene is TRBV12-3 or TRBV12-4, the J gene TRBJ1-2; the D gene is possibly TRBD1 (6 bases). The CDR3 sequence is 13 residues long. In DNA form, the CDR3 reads TGTGCCAGCAGTTTAGCGGGGACAACTCTTGTCCCCTTC. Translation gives CASSLAGTTLVPF.

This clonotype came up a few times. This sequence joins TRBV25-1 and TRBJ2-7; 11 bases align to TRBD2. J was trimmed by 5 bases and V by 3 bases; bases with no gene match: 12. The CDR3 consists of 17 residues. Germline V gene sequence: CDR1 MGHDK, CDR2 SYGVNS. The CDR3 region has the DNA TGTGCCAGCAGTGACTCTGGAGTAGCGGGGGGGCCGGACGAGCAGTACTTC. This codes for CASSDSGVAGGPDEQYF.

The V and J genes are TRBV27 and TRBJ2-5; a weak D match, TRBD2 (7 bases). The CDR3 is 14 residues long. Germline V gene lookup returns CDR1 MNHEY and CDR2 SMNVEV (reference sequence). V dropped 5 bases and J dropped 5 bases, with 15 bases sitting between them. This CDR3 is CASSPSGGWETQYF. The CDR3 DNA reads TGTGCCAGCAGTCCCTCGGGGGGCTGGGAGACCCAGTACTTC.